The T cell receptor beta chain under discussion was sequenced for a study of cytomegalovirus exposure and HLA in healthy donors (dated 2017 in TCRdb). The study in broad terms: An earlier analysis of roughly 630 of the donors reported 250 to 300 Gb of sequence data and 100 million to 130 million unique TCR beta sequences from about 179 million T cells. About 280 gigabases of sequencing data and approximately 92 million unique TCR sequences made up an early release that covered over 550 HLA-typed donors. Among the roughly 380 genotyped donors, under 90% belonged to the genetic ancestry cluster associated with self-reported Caucasian donors. The study aimed to test whether signatures of past pathogen exposure could be identified by cataloging public T cell receptors. The study profiled the T cell repertoires of approximately 700 subjects by immunosequencing and related them to cytomegalovirus serostatus. Besides the first cohort of some 670 subjects, a separate validation cohort made up of 120 different subjects was used. High-throughput TCR immunosequencing, statistical association of individual TCRs with disease status, and machine learning were combined to predict cytomegalovirus infection status. To study patterns of TCR occurrence, a later analysis re-analyzed previously published TCR beta repertoires from around 700 donors and added high-resolution HLA genotyping. Rather than using new phenotypic data, the later analysis identified candidate immune exposures from TCR beta sequences and from how often those sequences occurred across donors. In an earlier analysis of several hundred of the donors, high-throughput TCR beta sequencing was used to judge whether each TCR beta V gene segment behaved as functional or pseudogenic. Donor age, sex, ethnicity and CMV serostatus were compiled together with the repertoire data. Genome-wide SNP genotypes for about three fifths of the roughly 700 donors were used in a later genetic analysis, which treated that subset as a discovery cohort. Every repertoire in the discovery cohort had been generated on one and the same sequencing platform. HLA typing covered class I and class II loci at four-digit resolution. The number of typed donors differed by locus: 629-630 for A, B, C, DRB1 and DQB1; approximately 520 for DQA1; approximately 600 for DPA1; and around 490 for DPB1. Because of strong linkage in the cohort, roughly five DR-DQ haplotypes were treated as single units for association and clustering. Among some 400 genotyped donors of the cohort, an average of around 240,000 unique TCR beta nucleotide sequences was sequenced per donor, of which about 19% were non-productive.

About this clone itself: It lacks a known antigen. Nothing much larger sits one base from this clone, and base qualities are not available.

What the work shows at the level of the full study, not this receptor alone: A later analysis reported that several top co-occurrence clusters appeared linked to parvovirus B19, influenza, CMV and Epstein-Barr virus. According to the authors, the approach could potentially be generalized to other disease states and immunological phenotypes. An association between a missense DCLRE1C variant and V-gene and J-gene trimming of TCR beta chains was found in a later genetic analysis and replicated in an independent cohort. A cluster of highly shared sequence variants was judged likely to represent a technical artifact of the sequencing pipeline. In a later analysis, 15,000 to 20,000 TCR beta sequences were associated with specific HLA alleles at a false discovery rate of 0.05. In this cohort, only TCR beta chains were sequenced, and detectable features were limited by the absence of alpha or paired-chain data. Over 15 rarely observed V segments, including chromosome 9 orphons, were excluded from the earlier analysis of just under 600 of the donors because counts were too low. Some IMGT-functional V segments, including TRBV6-2 and TRBV6-3, could not be told apart with the 87-base-pair reads, so those segments were excluded. In a later analysis, TCR association rates were found to vary across HLA loci, with the most associated TCRs seen for DRB1 alleles and the fewest for HLA-C alleles. Compared with equally common non-associated chains, HLA-associated TCR beta chains in a later analysis were more clonally expanded and had lower generation probabilities. Linkage disequilibrium might explain the correlated functional status among segregating V segments, but an unknown experimental factor could not be excluded. The study gave a list of under 200 TCR beta chains associated with cytomegalovirus. Because HLA typing was missing for some donors at each locus, association tests included only the typed subset. CMV serostatus was the only immune exposure information available for the cohort. When HLA alleles, especially DR and DQ, strongly co-occurred, attributing TCR associations to individual alleles was difficult. Cytomegalovirus status was reported to be diagnosed by the classifier with high specificity and sensitivity in both the original and validation cohorts. A later analysis found that most CMV-associated TCR beta chains appeared HLA-restricted, with HLA associations seemingly driven largely by CMV exposure. Three of the identified cytomegalovirus-associated TCR beta chains were confirmed in vitro to be specific for cytomegalovirus antigens. Most TCR sequences were observed very rarely across donors, whereas some public TCRs were present in many individuals. A further reported finding was that TCR beta sequences accurately predicted the HLA-A and HLA-B alleles for most subjects in the first cohort. A later genetic analysis reported fewer N-insertions in productive TCRs among donors in an Asian-associated ancestry cluster than the roughly 670-donor mean. Presence/absence analyses assumed roughly uniform sequencing depth across donors, an assumption that may not hold. An earlier analysis of around 540 of the donors showed that most TCR beta V segments appeared in productive rearrangements either about 87% or about 30% of the time, which broadly matched IMGT annotations.

Library preparation employed the immunoSEQ multiplex PCR assay. For the multiplex PCR, a mixture combining 60 forward primers for TCR Vbeta segments and 13 reverse primers for TCR Jbeta segments was used. The CDR3 region of rearranged TCR beta genes was amplified from genomic DNA by a multiplex PCR assay. The Illumina HiSeq System was used to sequence the amplified TCR beta libraries as 87-base-pair reads. The paper's data handling went like this. Across the 500 to 850 repertoires, a later analysis counted tens of millions of unique TCR beta chains, roughly 11 million of which were shared by at least two donors. To remove PCR and sequencing errors, raw reads were error-corrected and collapsed into unique sequences using a nearest-neighbor algorithm that merged closely related sequences. CDR3 sequences were aligned to IMGT reference sequences to assign V, D and J gene segments. For a sequence to be retained, a match of at least six nucleotides was required to both a V gene segment and a J gene segment. A rearrangement was called productive if the CDR3 had no stop codons and remained in frame with V and J, and every other rearrangement was called non-productive. Following IMGT convention, CDR3 was defined as the stretch from the second conserved V-encoded cysteine to the conserved J-encoded phenylalanine. The earlier analysis of fewer than 700 of the donors excluded sequences that lacked an unambiguous match to a single V gene segment. An earlier analysis of fewer than 750 of the donors classified V segments as functional when productive rearrangements were above 56.7% and as segregating when the standard deviation between donors was above 5%. A statistical classification framework was built to diagnose cytomegalovirus status from the catalog of TCR beta chain sequences. In a later analysis, TCR nucleotide sequences were compared against IMGT/GENE-DB human TR gene sequences so that V and J genes could be assigned. Using the TCRdist pipeline, a later analysis assigned CDR3 sequences along with most-parsimonious VDJ recombination scenarios. A later analysis defined each TCR beta chain by its CDR3 amino acid sequence plus V-gene family, and excluded reads lacking a unique V-gene family. As a way to deal with suspected cross-contamination and a sequencing artifact, a later analysis dropped 450 to 700 nucleotide sequences that were highly shared and had low generation probability. For each public chain, a later analysis derived a clonal expansion index from normalized ranks of inferred template counts within each repertoire. In a later analysis, generation probabilities were computed using a VDJ recombination model fitted to out-of-frame rearrangements, and the results were checked against IGoR. Hypergeometric tests were used in a later analysis to score TCR-TCR, TCR-HLA and TCR-CMV co-occurrence, with a repertoire-size bias correction applied to the TCR pairs. In a later analysis, false discovery rates were estimated by permuting HLA or CMV assignments 20 times. In a later analysis, co-occurring TCRs were grouped with DBSCAN, and TCRdist sequence similarity was added when clustering was performed within HLA-allele-positive subsets. Co-occurrence clustering excluded repertoires with fewer than 30,000 or more than 120,000 public chains, plus five with anomalous nucleotide sharing. Here the immuneACCESS table is served through TCRdb, limited to in-frame sequences with V and J called. Missing clones are a known gap in these copies; in checked studies unresolved V genes cover under half, and the rest lacks a known reason. The V and J calls and clone size come from that table; D and trimming were worked out from the DNA. Recorded for this sample are around 130,000 clones; roughly 72% of them occurred a single time. The ten largest clones capture approximately 1.8% of the sample.

In total, approximately 700 healthy bone marrow donors made up the cohort. At the time of sampling, all cohort members were nominally healthy, though unrecorded immune exposures were likely present. The donor was CMV seronegative and was included in the group of several hundred seronegative cohort members. Each donor provided a peripheral blood sample, and peripheral blood mononuclear cells were used for TCR beta sequencing. The Qiagen DNeasy Blood Extraction Kit was used to extract genomic DNA from the blood cell samples. V loses 5 bases of germline sequence and J loses 5 bases, and the interval between the two ends is 7 bases. CDR1 and CDR2 are read off the germline V gene (reference sequence) as DFQATT and SNEGSKA. The CDR3 runs 11 residues from the cysteine to the phenylalanine. Just the 33-base CDR3 DNA is kept, in frame starting at base 1.

The sample comprised PBMCs. The TCR was taken from a man in his forties or fifties in good health and CMV-seronegative. The sequence links TRBV20-1 to TRBJ1-5; too little of a D gene remains to name it. At the DNA level, the sequence is TGCAGTGCTCGCTCAGATCAGCCCCAGCATTTT. This yields the protein CSARSDQPQHF.